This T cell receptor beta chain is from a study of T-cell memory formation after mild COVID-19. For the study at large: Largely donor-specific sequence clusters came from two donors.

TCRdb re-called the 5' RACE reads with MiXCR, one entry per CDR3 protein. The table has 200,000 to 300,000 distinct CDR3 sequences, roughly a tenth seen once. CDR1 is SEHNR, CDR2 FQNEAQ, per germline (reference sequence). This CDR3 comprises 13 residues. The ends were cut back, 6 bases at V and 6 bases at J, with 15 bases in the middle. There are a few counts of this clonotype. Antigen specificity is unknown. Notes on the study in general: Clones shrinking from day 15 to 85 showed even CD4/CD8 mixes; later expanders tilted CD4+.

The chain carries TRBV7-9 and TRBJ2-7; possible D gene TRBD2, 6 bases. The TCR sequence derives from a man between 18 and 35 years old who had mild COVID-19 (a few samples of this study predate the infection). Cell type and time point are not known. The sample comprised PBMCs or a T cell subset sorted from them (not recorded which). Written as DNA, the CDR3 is TGTGCCAGCAGTCCACGGGACTTCAGCGAGCAGTACGTC. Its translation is CASSPRDFSEQYV.